These T cell receptor beta chains were read from a single sample in a study of beta chain features in type 1 diabetes. Repertoires were generated with immunoSEQ multiplex PCR, while TCRdb's copy carries only in-frame clones and drops some. The sample has almost 350,000 clones, 8% seen once. The sequenced sample consisted of central memory CD4+ T cells from blood. These receptors originate from a woman aged 18-30 years in good health. CDR3s leave out the opening cysteine and the closing phenylalanine or tryptophan.

V: TRBV25-1
length: 14
CDR3: ASSDMTGPNDNEQF

V: TRBV7-2
length: 12
CDR3: ASSQVTNTGELF

V: TRBV4-2
length: 14
CDR3: ASSQDIGSVVYGYT

V: TRBV5-1
length: 11
CDR3: ASGPGLADTQY

V: TRBV27
length: 12
CDR3: ASKPGLATDTQY

V: TRBV4-2
length: 10
CDR3: ASSRGGYEQY

V: TRBV7-9
length: 11
CDR3: ASSLAEGTEQF

V: TRBV28
length: 12
CDR3: ASSLWEGSETQY

V: TRBV28
length: 10
CDR3: ASGSITDTQY

V: TRBV5-1
length: 13
CDR3: ASSLAGQGAETQY

V: TRBV20-1
length: 9
CDR3: SAKYNYGYT

V: TRBV27
length: 13
CDR3: ASRPSNTNTYGYT

V: TRBV2
length: 12
CDR3: ASSGQGKGYGYT

V: TRBV4-2
length: 11
CDR3: ASSQMNTGELF

V: TRBV7-2
length: 12
CDR3: ASTPQTSGYEQY

V: TRBV7-9
length: 13
CDR3: ASSLSGMNTGELF

V: TRBV9
length: 14
CDR3: ASSVVPAPSTDTQY

V: TRBV23-1
length: 15
CDR3: ASSQPFGLFSTDTQY

V: TRBV11-2
length: 16
CDR3: ASSPGGASGRRTYEQY

V: TRBV9
length: 13
CDR3: ASRHRDSNTGELF

V: TRBV28
length: 14
CDR3: ASSWGTGQLAETQY

V: TRBV28
length: 14
CDR3: ASSSYSGRALNEQF

V: TRBV13
length: 12
CDR3: ASSPGPSSYEQY

V: TRBV6-5
length: 12
CDR3: ASSYSGLNYGYT

V: TRBV7-2
length: 13
CDR3: ASSSSGQNTGELF

V: TRBV6-1
length: 11
CDR3: ASRRSTQETQY

V: TRBV7-3
length: 13
CDR3: ASSLTPEDNYEQY

V: TRBV28
length: 15
CDR3: ASSTSGGGRIPYEQY

V: TRBV7-2
length: 13
CDR3: ASSPSGGRVGGYT

V: TRBV9
length: 11
CDR3: ASSVPGQETQY

V: TRBV5-6
length: 12
CDR3: ASSLPSVRYGYT

V: TRBV29-1
length: 12
CDR3: SVEGRGKSYGYT

V: TRBV11-1
length: 15
CDR3: ASSLPNTGFGGNEQF

V: TRBV18
length: 11
CDR3: ASAAGQGETQY

V: TRBV4-1
length: 13
CDR3: ASSQVTRTDNEQF

V: TRBV2
length: 10
CDR3: ASRQGGNEQF

V: TRBV15
length: 12
CDR3: ATSSSDRLGGYT

V: TRBV19
length: 14
CDR3: ASSLPLGSGANVLT

V: TRBV11-2
length: 12
CDR3: ASSSTTGVKTQY

V: TRBV11-2
length: 11
CDR3: ASRSEGGLEQY

V: TRBV6-6
length: 11
CDR3: ASRDGHFQPQH

V: TRBV10-2
length: 13
CDR3: ASRNTGSSYNEQF

V: TRBV7-9
length: 13
CDR3: ASRYTVTGVYEQY

V: TRBV6-5
length: 13
CDR3: ASSYSGQISYGYT

V: TRBV6-6
length: 9
CDR3: ASSYHGEQF

V: TRBV18
length: 12
CDR3: ASSLQGDRGEQY

V: TRBV2
length: 12
CDR3: ASSDTEYNQPQH

V: TRBV28
length: 11
CDR3: ASRDTGVVTQY

V: TRBV11-2
length: 13
CDR3: ASSLERPPVGEQF

V: TRBV6-1
length: 14
CDR3: ASSAWGDTLYNEQF

V: TRBV4-2
length: 12
CDR3: ASSGGSDRNEQY

V: TRBV29-1
length: 10
CDR3: SIRTLNYGYT

V: TRBV27
length: 12
CDR3: ASSWSGAGVEQY

V: TRBV9
length: 13
CDR3: ASRGQGVSGNTIY

V: TRBV2
length: 10
CDR3: ASRGFESLYT

V: TRBV29-1
length: 13
CDR3: SVAAGRAGADTQY

V: TRBV28
length: 12
CDR3: ASSLQATNYGYT

V: TRBV18
length: 13
CDR3: ASSPADRGVYEQY

V: TRBV11-2
length: 12
CDR3: ASSQNRVPDTQY

V: TRBV6-5
length: 11
CDR3: ASSYRAGVEQF